This TCR beta chain was observed in a study of PD-L1 blockade in urothelial cancer. Turning to the study itself: Bladder-origin urothelial cancer in males covered twenty-five of 29 patients.

The junction had 6 bases not matched to a gene; V was cut back by 2 bases and J by 0 bases. Germline-derived CDR1 and CDR2 are KGHSH and LQKENI. The CDR3 spans 17 residues. The assay was immunoSEQ multiplex PCR, and TCRdb's table has in-frame clones only and misses some. This table holds some 100,000 clones, about 91% found once. The chain joins TRBV18 to TRBJ1-3, with TRBD1 matching over 8 bases. Sequences were derived from PBMCs, sampled around atezolizumab (anti-PD-L1) treatment. This clonotype originated in a woman of 80 years or more with urothelial cancer. The CDR3 here is CASSPGTGWVSGNTIYF. The CDR3 nucleotides read TGTGCCAGCTCACCAGGGACAGGCTGGGTCTCTGGAAACACCATATATTTT.